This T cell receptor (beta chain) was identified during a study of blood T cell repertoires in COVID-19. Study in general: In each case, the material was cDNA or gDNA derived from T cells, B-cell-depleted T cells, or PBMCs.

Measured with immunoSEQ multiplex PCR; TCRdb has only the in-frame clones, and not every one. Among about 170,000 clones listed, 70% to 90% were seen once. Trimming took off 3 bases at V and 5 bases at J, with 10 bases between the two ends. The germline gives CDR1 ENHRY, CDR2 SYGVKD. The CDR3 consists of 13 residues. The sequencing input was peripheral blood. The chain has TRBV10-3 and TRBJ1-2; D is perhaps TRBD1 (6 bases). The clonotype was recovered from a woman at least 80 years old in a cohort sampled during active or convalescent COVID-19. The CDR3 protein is CAISERQEYGYTF. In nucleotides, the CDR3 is TGTGCCATCAGTGAAAGACAGGAATATGGCTACACCTTC.